This T cell receptor (beta chain) was recorded in a study of regulatory dendritic cells for organ transplantation. Data came from immunoSEQ multiplex PCR; TCRdb stores just in-frame clones and leaves some out. The profile shows fewer than 13,000 clones, roughly two thirds of them singletons. The sequence was obtained from a human donor in good health. Sequenced input: memory CD8+ T cells from blood. The subset is: CD45RO+ memory T cells.

CDR3 sequence: CASSWSRSTTNEQFF. Written as DNA, the CDR3 is TGTGCCAGCAGTTGGTCCAGGTCTACCACCAATGAGCAGTTCTTC. The gene calls are TRBV6-6 and TRBJ2-1; D is unclear. In germline, CDR1 is MNHNY, CDR2 SVGAGI (reference sequence). The V and J ends lost 4 bases and 6 bases respectively, with 16 bases between them. The CDR3 consists of 15 residues.